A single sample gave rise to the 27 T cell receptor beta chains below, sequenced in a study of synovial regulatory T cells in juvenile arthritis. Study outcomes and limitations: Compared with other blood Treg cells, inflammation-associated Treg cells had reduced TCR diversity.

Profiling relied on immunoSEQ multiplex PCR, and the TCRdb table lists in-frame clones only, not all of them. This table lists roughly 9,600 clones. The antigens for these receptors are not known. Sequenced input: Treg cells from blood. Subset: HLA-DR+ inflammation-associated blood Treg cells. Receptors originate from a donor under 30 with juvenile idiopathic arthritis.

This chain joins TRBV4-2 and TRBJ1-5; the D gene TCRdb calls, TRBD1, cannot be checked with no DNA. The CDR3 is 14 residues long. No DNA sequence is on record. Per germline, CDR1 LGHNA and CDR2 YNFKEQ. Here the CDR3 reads CASSPTGGNQPQHF.

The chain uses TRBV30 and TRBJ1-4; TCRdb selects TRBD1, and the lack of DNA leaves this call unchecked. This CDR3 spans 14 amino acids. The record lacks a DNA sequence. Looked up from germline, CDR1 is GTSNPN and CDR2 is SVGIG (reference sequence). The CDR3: CAWSVVTRDEKLFF. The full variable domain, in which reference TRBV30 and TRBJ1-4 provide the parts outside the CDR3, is SQTIHQWPATLVQPVGSPLSLECTVEGTSNPNLYWYRQAAGRGLQLLFYSVGIGQISSEVPQNLSASRPQDRQFILSSKKLLLSDSGFYLCAWSVVTRDEKLFFGSGTQLSVL.

The CDR3 here is CASSQVLNSKTYEQYF. V usage is TRBV4-1 and J usage is TRBJ2-7; without DNA, the TCRdb call of TRBD1 cannot be checked. CDR1 MGHRA and CDR2 YSYEKL come from the germline V gene. The CDR3 sequence is 16 residues long. No DNA appears here.

CDR3: CATSIGGAGNTIYF. The chain is built from TRBV15 and TRBJ1-3. This CDR3 contains 14 residues. The entry carries no DNA sequence. The germline V gene has CDR1 LNHNV and CDR2 YYDKDF (reference sequence).

The CDR3 region is CAISEPRLVEGYTF. The J gene is TRBJ1-2, the V gene TRBV10-3. The CDR3 contains 14 residues. No DNA accompanies this entry. Germline assignment: CDR1 ENHRY and CDR2 SYGVKD.

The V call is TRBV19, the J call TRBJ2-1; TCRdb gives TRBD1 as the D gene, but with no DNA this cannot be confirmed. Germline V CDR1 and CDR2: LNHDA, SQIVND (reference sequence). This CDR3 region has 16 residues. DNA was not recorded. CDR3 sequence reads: CASSIHAGGSYNEQFF.

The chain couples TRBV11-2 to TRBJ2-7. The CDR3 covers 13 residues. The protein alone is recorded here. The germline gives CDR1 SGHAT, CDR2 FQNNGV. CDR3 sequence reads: CASSLSGSYEQYF.

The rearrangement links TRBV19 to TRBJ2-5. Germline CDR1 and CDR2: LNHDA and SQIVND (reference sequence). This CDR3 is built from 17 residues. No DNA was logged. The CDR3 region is CASSSRHRVGGQETQYF.

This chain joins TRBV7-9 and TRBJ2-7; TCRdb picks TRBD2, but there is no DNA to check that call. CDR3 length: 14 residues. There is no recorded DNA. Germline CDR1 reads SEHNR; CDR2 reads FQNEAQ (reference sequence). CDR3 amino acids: CASSYSGGAGEQYF.

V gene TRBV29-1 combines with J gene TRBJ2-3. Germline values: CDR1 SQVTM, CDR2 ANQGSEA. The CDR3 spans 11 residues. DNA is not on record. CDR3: CSVEERDTQYF.

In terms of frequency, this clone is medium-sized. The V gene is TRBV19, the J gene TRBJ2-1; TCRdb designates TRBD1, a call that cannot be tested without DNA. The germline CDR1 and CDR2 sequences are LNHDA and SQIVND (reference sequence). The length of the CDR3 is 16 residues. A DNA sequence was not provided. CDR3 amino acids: CASSTLGGDRDNEQFF.

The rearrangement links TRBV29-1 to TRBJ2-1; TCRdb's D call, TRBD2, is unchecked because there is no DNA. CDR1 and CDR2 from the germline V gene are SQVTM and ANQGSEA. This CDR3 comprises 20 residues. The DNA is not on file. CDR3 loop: CSVFPYVSSGRGPSYNEQFF.

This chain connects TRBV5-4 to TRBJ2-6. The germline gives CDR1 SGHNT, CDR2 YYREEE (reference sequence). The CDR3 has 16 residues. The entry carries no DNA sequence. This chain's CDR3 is CASSRDGYSGANVLTF.

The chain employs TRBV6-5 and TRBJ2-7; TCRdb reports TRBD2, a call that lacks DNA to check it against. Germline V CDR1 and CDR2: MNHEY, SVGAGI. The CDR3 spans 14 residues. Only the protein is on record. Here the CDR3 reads CASSLVGSSYEQYF.

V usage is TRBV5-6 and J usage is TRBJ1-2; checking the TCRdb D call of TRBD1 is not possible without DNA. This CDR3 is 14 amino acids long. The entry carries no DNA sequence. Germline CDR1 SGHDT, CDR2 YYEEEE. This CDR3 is CASSLLRGHYGYTF.

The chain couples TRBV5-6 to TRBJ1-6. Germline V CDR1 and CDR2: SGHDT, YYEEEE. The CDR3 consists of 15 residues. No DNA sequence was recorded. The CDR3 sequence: CASSSGTTGGSPLHF.

CDR3: CASSSAGTSSYEQYF. The chain joins TRBV7-2 to TRBJ2-7; TCRdb reports TRBD1, a call that lacks DNA to check it against. This CDR3 contains 15 residues. The entry carries no DNA sequence. CDR1 and CDR2 from the germline V gene are SGHTA and FQGNSA. Together with reference TRBV7-2 and TRBJ2-7, the CDR3 gives the full variable domain: GAGVSQSPSNKVTEKGKDVELRCDPISGHTALYWYRQSLGQGLEFLIYFQGNSAPDKSGLPSDRFSAERTGGSVSTLTIQRTQQEDSAVYLCASSSAGTSSYEQYFGPGTRLTVT.

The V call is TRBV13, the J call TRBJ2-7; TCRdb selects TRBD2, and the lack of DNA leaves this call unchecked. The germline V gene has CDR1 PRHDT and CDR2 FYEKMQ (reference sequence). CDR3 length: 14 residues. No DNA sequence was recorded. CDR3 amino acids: CASSSRDYYYEQYF.

Here the CDR3 reads CASSRYPGTGGNTIYF. V is TRBV5-1 and J is TRBJ1-3. Germline CDR1 SGHRS, CDR2 YFSETQ. The CDR3 extends over 16 amino acids. No DNA is listed.

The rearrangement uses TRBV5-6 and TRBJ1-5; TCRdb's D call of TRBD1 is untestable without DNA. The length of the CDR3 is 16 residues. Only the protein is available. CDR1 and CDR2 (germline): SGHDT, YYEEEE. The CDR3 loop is CASSRRDRGGNQPQHF. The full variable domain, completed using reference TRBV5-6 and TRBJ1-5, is DAGVTQSPTHLIKTRGQQVTLRCSPKSGHDTVSWYQQALGQGPQFIFQYYEEEERQRGNFPDRFSGHQFPNYSSELNVNALLLGDSALYLCASSRRDRGGNQPQHFGDGTRLSIL.

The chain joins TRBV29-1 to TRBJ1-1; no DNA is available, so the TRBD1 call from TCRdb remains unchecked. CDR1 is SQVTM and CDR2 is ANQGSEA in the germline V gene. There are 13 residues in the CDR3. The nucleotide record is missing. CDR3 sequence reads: CSAPDRGRDEAFF.

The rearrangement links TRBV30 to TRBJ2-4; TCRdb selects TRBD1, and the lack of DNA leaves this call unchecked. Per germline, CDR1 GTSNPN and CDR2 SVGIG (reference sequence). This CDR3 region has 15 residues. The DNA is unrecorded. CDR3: CAWTELGTGENIQYF.

CDR3 sequence reads: CASSLRRGVSYEQYF. This chain uses TRBV5-6 with TRBJ2-7. There are 15 residues in the CDR3. Only the protein is on record. CDR1 and CDR2 (germline): SGHDT, YYEEEE.

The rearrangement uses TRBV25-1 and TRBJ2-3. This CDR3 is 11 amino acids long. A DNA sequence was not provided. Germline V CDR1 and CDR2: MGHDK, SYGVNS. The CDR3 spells CATSPGDTQYF.

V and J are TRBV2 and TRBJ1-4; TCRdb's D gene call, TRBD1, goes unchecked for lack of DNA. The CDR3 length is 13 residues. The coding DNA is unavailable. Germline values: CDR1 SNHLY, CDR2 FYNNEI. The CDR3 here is CASRGTGGEKLFF.

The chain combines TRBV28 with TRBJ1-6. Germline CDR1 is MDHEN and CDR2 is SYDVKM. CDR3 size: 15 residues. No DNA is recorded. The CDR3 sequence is CASSSPPGGDSPLHF.

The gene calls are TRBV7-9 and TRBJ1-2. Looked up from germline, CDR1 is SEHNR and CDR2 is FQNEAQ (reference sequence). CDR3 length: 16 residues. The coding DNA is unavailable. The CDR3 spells CASSASGGGAVNGYTF.